This T cell receptor (beta chain) was captured in a study of cytomegalovirus exposure and HLA in healthy donors. Comments on this clone: The antigen remains unidentified.

The PCR used 60 Vbeta and 13 Jbeta primers. The method was immunoSEQ multiplex PCR; TCRdb's version includes in-frame clones alone and lacks a portion of them. This listing includes around 100,000 clones. Overall study results and limits: A later analysis found common viral pathogens apparently linked to several of the most significant clusters.

V dropped 6 bases and J dropped 2; count of bases not matched to a gene: 4. The CDR3 runs 14 residues. Germline loops: CDR1 SQVTM, CDR2 ANQGSEA. This clonotype was sampled from a man aged 40-49 years in good health and CMV-seropositive. This chain connects TRBV29-1 to TRBJ2-7, with 13 bases lining up with TRBD2. Sequencing was carried out using PBMCs. CDR3 amino acids: CSVGLAGATYEQYF. CDR3 nucleotide sequence: TGCAGCGTCGGACTAGCGGGAGCAACCTACGAGCAGTACTTC.